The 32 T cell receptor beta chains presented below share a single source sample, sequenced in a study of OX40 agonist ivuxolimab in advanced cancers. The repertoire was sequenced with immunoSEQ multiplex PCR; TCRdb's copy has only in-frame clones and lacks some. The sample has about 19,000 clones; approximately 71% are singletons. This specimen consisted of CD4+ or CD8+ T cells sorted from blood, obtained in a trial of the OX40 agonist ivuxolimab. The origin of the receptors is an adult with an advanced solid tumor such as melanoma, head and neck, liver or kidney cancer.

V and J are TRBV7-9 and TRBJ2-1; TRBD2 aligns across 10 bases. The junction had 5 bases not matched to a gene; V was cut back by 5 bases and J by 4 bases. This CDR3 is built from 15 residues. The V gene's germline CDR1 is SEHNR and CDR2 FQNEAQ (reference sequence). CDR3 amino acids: CASSSGLAEYNEQFF. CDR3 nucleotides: TGTGCCAGCAGCAGTGGACTAGCGGAGTACAATGAGCAGTTCTTC. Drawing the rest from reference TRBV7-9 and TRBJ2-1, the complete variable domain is DTGVSQNPRHKITKRGQNVTFRCDPISEHNRLYWYRQTLGQGPEFLTYFQNEAQLEKSRLLSDRFSAERPKGSFSTLEIQRTEQGDSAMYLCASSSGLAEYNEQFFGPGTRLTVL.

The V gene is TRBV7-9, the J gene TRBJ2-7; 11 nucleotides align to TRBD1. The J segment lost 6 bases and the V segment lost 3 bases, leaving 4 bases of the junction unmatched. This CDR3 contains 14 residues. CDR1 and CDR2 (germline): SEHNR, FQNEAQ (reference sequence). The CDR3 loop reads CASSLDRGPGEQYF. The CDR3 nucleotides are TGTGCCAGCAGCTTGGACAGGGGGCCCGGCGAGCAGTACTTC. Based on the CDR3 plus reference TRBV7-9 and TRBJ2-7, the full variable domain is DTGVSQNPRHKITKRGQNVTFRCDPISEHNRLYWYRQTLGQGPEFLTYFQNEAQLEKSRLLSDRFSAERPKGSFSTLEIQRTEQGDSAMYLCASSLDRGPGEQYFGPGTRLTVT.

The CDR3, as DNA: TGTGCCAGCAGTCCGCCCGTGCCGACTAGCGGGGAGGACGAGCAGTACTTC. Its translation is CASSPPVPTSGEDEQYF. The chain combines TRBV28 with TRBJ2-7; TRBD2 matches at 11 bases. V lost 5 bases and J lost 5; bases outside the gene matches: 14. This CDR3 contains 17 residues. Germline assignment: CDR1 MDHEN and CDR2 SYDVKM.

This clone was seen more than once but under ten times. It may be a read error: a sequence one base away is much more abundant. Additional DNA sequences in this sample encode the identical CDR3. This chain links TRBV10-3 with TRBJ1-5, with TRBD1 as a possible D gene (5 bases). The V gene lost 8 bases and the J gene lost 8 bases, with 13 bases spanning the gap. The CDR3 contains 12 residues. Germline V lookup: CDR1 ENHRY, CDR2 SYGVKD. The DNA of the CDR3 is TGTGCCATCGGGGGGGGGTGGGAGCCCCAGCATTTT. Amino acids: CAIGGGWEPQHF.

The chain's CDR3 is CASSRTGTGMYNEQFF. The CDR3 DNA reads as TGTGCCAGTAGTCGAACCGGGACAGGGATGTACAATGAGCAGTTCTTC. The chain uses TRBV19 and TRBJ2-1; 9 bases agree with TRBD1. Trimming took 5 bases from V and 4 from J; bases not matched to a gene: 9. This CDR3 spans 16 amino acids. From germline, CDR1 is LNHDA and CDR2 SQIVND (reference sequence).

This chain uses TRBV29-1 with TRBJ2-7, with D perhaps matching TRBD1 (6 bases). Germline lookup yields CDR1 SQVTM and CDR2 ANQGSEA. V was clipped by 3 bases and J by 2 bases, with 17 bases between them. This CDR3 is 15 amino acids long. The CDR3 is CSVELRGRVAYEQYF. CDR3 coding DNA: TGCAGCGTTGAGCTCAGGGGTAGGGTGGCCTACGAGCAGTACTTC.

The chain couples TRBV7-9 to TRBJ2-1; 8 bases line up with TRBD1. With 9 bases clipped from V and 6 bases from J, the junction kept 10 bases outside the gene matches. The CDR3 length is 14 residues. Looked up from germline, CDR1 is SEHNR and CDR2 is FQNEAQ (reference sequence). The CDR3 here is CASCPDREANEQFF. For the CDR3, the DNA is TGTGCCAGTTGCCCGGACAGGGAGGCCAATGAGCAGTTCTTC.

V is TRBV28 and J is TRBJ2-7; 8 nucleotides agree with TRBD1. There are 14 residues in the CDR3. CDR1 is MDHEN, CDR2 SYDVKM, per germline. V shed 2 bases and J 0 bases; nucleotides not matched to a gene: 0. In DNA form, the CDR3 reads TGTGCCAGCAGTTTAACAGGGGGCTCCTACGAGCAGTACTTC. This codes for CASSLTGGSYEQYF.

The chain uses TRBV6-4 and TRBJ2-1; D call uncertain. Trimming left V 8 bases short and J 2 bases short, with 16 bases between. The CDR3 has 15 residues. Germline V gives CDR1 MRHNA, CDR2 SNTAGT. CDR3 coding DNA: TGTGCCAGCTCCCGGAGACTGGCCACCTACAATGAGCAGTTCTTC. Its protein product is CASSRRLATYNEQFF.

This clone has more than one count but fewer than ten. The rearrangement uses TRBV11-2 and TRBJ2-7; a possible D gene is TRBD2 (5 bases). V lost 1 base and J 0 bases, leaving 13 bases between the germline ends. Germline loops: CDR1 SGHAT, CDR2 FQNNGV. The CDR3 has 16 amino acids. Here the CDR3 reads CASSLVPGGPSYEQYF. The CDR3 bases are TGTGCCAGCAGCTTAGTCCCGGGCGGGCCCTCCTACGAGCAGTACTTC. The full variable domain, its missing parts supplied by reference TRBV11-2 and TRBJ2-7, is EAGVAQSPRYKIIEKRQSVAFWCNPISGHATLYWYQQILGQGPKLLIQFQNNGVVDDSQLPKDRFSAERLKGVDSTLKIQPAKLEDSAVYLCASSLVPGGPSYEQYFGPGTRLTVT.

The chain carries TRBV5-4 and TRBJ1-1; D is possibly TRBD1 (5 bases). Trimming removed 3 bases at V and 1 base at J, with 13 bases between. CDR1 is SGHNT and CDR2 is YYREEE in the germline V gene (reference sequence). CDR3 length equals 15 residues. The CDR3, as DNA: TGTGCCAGCAGCTCCTATACGGGGCGGAACACTGAAGCTTTCTTT. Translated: CASSSYTGRNTEAFF.

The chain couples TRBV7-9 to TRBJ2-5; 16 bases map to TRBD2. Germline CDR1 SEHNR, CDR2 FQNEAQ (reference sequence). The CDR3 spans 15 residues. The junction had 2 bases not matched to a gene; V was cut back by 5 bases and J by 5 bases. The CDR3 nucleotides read TGTGCCAGCAGCCAGGGACTAGCGGGAGGGGAGACCCAGTACTTC. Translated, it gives CASSQGLAGGETQYF.

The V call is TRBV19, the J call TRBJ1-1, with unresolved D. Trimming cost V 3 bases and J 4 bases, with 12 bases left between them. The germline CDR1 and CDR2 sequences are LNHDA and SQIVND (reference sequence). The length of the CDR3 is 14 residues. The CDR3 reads CASSISPEGTEAFF. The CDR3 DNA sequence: TGTGCCAGTAGTATTTCTCCCGAGGGCACTGAAGCTTTCTTT.

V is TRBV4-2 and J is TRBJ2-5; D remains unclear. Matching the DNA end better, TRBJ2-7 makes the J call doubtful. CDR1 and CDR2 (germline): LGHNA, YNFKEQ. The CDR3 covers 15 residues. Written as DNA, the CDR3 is TGTGCCAGCAGCTTACACCCGGCAGGAGTAGACGAGCAGTACTTC. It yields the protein CASSLHPAGVDEQYF.

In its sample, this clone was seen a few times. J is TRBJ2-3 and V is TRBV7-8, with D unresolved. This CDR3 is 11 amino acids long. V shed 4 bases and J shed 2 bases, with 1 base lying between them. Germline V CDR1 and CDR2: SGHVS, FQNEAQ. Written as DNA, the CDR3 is TGTGCCAGCAGCTCCACAGATACGCAGTATTTT. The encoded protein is CASSSTDTQYF.

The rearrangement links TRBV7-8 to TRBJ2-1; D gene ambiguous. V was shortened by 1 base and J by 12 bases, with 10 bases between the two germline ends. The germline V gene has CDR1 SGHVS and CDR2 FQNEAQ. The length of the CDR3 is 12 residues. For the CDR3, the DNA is TGTGCCAGCAGCTTAGGTGCCCCCGGGCAGTTCTTC. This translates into CASSLGAPGQFF.

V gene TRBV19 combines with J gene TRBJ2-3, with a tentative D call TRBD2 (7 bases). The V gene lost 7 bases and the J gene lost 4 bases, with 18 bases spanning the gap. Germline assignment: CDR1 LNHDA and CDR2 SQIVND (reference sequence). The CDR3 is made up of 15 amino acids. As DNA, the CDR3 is TGTGCCAGTACCGCTTGGTCGGGGGGCGCAGATACGCAGTATTTT. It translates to CASTAWSGGADTQYF.

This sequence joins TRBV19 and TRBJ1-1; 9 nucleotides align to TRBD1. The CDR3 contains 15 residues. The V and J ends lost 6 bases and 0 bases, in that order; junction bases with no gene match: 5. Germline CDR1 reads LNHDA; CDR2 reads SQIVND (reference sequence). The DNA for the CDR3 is TGTGCCAGTAGCCCCGGGACAGGGATGAACACTGAAGCTTTCTTT. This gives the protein CASSPGTGMNTEAFF.

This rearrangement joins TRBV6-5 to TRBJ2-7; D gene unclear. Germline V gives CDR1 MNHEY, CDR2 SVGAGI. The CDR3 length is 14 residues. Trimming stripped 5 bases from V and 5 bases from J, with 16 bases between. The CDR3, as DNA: TGTGCCAGCAGTAGACATCAGTTTGGCGACGAGCAGTACTTC. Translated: CASSRHQFGDEQYF.

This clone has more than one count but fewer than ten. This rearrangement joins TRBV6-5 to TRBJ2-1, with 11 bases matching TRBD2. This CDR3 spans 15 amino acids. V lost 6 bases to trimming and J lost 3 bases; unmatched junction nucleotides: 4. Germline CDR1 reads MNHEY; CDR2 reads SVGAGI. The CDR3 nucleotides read TGTGCCAGCAGCCCTGGACTAGCGGGCTACAATGAGCAGTTCTTC. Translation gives CASSPGLAGYNEQFF.

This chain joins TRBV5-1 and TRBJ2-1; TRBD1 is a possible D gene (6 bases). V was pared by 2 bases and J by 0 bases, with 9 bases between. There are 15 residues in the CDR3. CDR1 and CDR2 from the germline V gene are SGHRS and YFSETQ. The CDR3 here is CASSFDRSSYNEQFF. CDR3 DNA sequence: TGCGCCAGCAGCTTCGACAGGAGCTCCTACAATGAGCAGTTCTTC.

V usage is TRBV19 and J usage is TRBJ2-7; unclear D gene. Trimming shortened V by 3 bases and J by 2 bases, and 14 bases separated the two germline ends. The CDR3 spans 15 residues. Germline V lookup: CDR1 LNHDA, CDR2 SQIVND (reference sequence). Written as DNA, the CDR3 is TGTGCCAGTAGTATCGGCTCGGTGGGTCCCTACGAGCAGTACTTC. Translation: CASSIGSVGPYEQYF.

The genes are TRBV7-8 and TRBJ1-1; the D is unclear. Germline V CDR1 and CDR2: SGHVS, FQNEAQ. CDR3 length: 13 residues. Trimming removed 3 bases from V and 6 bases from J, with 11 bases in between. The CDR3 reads CASSFAPEAEAFF. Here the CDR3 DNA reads TGTGCCAGCAGCTTTGCCCCCGAGGCTGAAGCTTTCTTT.

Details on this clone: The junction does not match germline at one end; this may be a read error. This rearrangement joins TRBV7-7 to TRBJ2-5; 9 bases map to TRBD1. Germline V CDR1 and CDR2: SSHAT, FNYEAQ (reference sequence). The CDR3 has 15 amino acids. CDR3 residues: CASSRTGGAGETQYF. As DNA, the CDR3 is TGTGCTAGCAGCCGAACAGGGGGCGCCGGGGAGACCCAGTACTTC.

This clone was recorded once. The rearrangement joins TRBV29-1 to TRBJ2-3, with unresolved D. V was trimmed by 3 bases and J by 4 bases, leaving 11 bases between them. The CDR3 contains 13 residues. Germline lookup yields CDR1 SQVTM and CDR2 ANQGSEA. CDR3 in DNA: TGCAGCGTTGATATCCGGGTACCAGATACGCAGTATTTT. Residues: CSVDIRVPDTQYF.

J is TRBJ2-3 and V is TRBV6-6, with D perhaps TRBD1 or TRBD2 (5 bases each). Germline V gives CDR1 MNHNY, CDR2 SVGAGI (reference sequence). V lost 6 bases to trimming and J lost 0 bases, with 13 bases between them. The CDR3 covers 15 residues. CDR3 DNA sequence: TGTGCCAGCAGCCGGGACCCTACCAGCACAGATACGCAGTATTTT. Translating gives CASSRDPTSTDTQYF.

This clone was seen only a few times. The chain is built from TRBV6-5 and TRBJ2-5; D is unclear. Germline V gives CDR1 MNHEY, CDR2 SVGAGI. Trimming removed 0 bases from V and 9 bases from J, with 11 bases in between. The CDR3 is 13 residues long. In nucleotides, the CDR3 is TGTGCCAGCAGTTACTCGACCGAGTGGGCCCAGTACTTC. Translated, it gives CASSYSTEWAQYF.

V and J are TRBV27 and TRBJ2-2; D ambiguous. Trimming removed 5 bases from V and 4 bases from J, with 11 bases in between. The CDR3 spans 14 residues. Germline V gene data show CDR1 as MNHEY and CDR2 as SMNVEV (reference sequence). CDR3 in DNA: TGTGCCAGCAGTATAATTAGCAGCACCGGGGAGCTGTTTTTT. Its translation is CASSIISSTGELFF.

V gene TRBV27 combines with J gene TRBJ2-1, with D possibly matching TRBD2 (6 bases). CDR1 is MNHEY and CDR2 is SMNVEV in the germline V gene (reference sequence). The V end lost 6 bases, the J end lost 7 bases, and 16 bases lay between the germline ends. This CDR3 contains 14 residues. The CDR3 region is CASRPLGRMNEQFF. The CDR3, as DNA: TGTGCCAGCAGGCCCCTGGGGAGGATGAATGAGCAGTTCTTC.

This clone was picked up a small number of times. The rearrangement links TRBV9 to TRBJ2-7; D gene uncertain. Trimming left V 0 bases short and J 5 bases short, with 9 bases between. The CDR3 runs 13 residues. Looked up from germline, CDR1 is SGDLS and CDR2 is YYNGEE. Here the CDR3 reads CASSVARQDEQYF. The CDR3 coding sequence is TGTGCCAGCAGCGTAGCTCGCCAGGACGAGCAGTACTTC.

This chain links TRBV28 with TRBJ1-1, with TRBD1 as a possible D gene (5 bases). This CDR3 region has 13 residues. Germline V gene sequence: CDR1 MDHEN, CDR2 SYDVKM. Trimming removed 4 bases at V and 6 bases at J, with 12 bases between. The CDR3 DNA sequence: TGTGCCAGCAGTTCATTCAGGGCTCCTGAAGCTTTCTTT. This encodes CASSSFRAPEAFF.

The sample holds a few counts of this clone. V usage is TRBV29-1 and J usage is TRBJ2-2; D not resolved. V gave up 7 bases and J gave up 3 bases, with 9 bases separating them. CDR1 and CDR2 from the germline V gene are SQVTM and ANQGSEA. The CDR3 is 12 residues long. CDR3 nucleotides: TGCAGCGCCCACATTCACACCGGGGAGCTGTTTTTT. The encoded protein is CSAHIHTGELFF.